One and the same sample provided the 19 T cell receptor beta chains below, sequenced in a study of blood T cell repertoires in COVID-19. The assay was immunoSEQ multiplex PCR, and TCRdb's table has in-frame clones only and misses some. This sample carries roughly 34,000 clones, 77% of them seen once, and the ten largest clones take around 16%. The specimen was peripheral blood. The receptors shown here come from a human donor in a cohort sampled during active COVID-19.

This clone was counted a single time. The chain carries TRBV3-1 (or the pseudogene TRBV3-2) and TRBJ1-1; TRBD1 might be the D (5 bases). Germline V gene data show CDR1 as LGHDT and CDR2 as YNNKEL (reference sequence). Trimming shortened V by 4 bases and J by 1 base, and 10 bases separated the two germline ends. The CDR3 is 14 amino acids. The CDR3 DNA sequence: TGTGCCAGCAGCCGGGCGGGGCGGAACACTGAAGCTTTCTTT. It translates to CASSRAGRNTEAFF.

The chain links TRBV28 to TRBJ2-1, with a tentative D call TRBD1 (6 bases). V lost 7 bases to trimming and J lost 6 bases, with 16 bases between them. Germline V gene sequence: CDR1 MDHEN, CDR2 SYDVKM. The CDR3 contains 14 residues. The CDR3 region has the DNA TGTGCCAGCAAAGGGACACACCAGCGCAATGAGCAGTTCTTC. Protein product: CASKGTHQRNEQFF.

The chain employs TRBV2 and TRBJ2-7; maybe TRBD2 (6 bases). Germline CDR1 SNHLY, CDR2 FYNNEI. The CDR3 is 13 residues long. V was trimmed by 6 bases and J by 2 bases, leaving 11 bases between them. The CDR3 sequence is CASRGLRAYEQYF. CDR3 bases: TGTGCCAGCAGGGGACTGAGGGCCTACGAGCAGTACTTC. Supplemented by reference TRBV2 and TRBJ2-7, the full variable domain reads EPEVTQTPSHQVTQMGQEVILRCVPISNHLYFYWYRQILGQKVEFLVSFYNNEISEKSEIFDDQFSVERPDGSNFTLKIRSTKLEDSAMYFCASRGLRAYEQYFGPGTRLTVT.

The chain carries TRBV11-1 and TRBJ2-5; 8 bases agree with TRBD2. V gave up 1 base and J gave up 0 bases; unmatched junction bases: 4. CDR1 is SGHAT and CDR2 is FQDESV in the germline V gene (reference sequence). CDR3 length: 16 amino acids. CDR3 in DNA: TGTGCCAGCAGCTTAGACCAGCGGGGGAACCAAGAGACCCAGTACTTC. Amino acid sequence: CASSLDQRGNQETQYF.

The chain is built from TRBV15 and TRBJ1-1, with D perhaps TRBD1 (6 bases). This CDR3 contains 17 residues. V lost 1 base and J lost 2, with 17 bases in between. Germline CDR1 reads LNHNV; CDR2 reads YYDKDF (reference sequence). The CDR3 region has the DNA TGTGCCACCAGCAGAGGGGGGCTTGTGGGCCGAAACACTGAAGCTTTCTTT. Protein product: CATSRGGLVGRNTEAFF.

This chain links TRBV2 with TRBJ1-6, with 7 nucleotides matching TRBD1. This CDR3 region has 15 residues. Looked up from germline, CDR1 is SNHLY and CDR2 is FYNNEI. V lost 2 bases to trimming and J lost 13 bases; unmatched junction nucleotides: 11. The chain's CDR3 is CASSEQGDGLLPLHF. The CDR3 DNA reads TGTGCCAGCAGTGAACAGGGGGACGGTCTACTCCCCCTCCACTTT.

The V gene is TRBV30, the J gene TRBJ1-6; maybe TRBD1 (5 bases). Germline V CDR1 and CDR2: GTSNPN, SVGIG (reference sequence). The CDR3 totals 13 residues. V dropped 3 bases and J dropped 7 bases, with 10 bases sitting between them. The CDR3 protein is CAWRGLTNSPLHF. The CDR3 DNA reads TGTGCCTGGAGGGGACTTACAAATTCACCCCTCCACTTT.

The chain has TRBV5-1 and TRBJ1-2; no firm D call. V shed 0 bases and J shed 2 bases, with 14 bases lying between them. In germline, CDR1 is SGHRS, CDR2 YFSETQ. CDR3 size: 16 residues. CDR3 in amino acids: CASSLALGPQNYGYTF. As DNA, the CDR3 is TGCGCCAGCAGCTTGGCCCTTGGGCCCCAAAACTATGGCTACACCTTC.

V is TRBV10-1 and J is TRBJ1-1; 9 nucleotides match TRBD1. V was clipped by 0 bases and J by 0 bases; unmatched bases: 2. Germline V CDR1 and CDR2: WNHNN, SYGVQD (reference sequence). CDR3 size: 16 residues. CDR3: CASSESGTGMNTEAFF. In DNA, the CDR3 is TGCGCCAGCAGTGAGTCGGGGACAGGGATGAACACTGAAGCTTTCTTT.

The genes are TRBV11-2 and TRBJ2-7, with D uncertain. Germline V gene sequence: CDR1 SGHAT, CDR2 FQNNGV. The length of the CDR3 is 14 residues. With 5 bases removed from V and 4 bases from J, the gap between germline ends came to 15 bases. CDR3 nucleotide sequence: TGTGCCAGCAGCCCCCGGAGCCAACTTTACGAGCAGTACTTC. This codes for CASSPRSQLYEQYF.

The chain links TRBV30 to TRBJ1-2; a possible D gene is TRBD1 (6 bases). In germline, CDR1 is GTSNPN, CDR2 SVGIG (reference sequence). The CDR3 has 12 amino acids. The germline V and J ends were trimmed by 3 bases and 6 bases, with 11 bases remaining between them. Here the CDR3 reads CAWRINRDGYTF. CDR3 bases: TGTGCCTGGAGGATTAACAGGGATGGCTACACCTTC.

The rearrangement uses TRBV7-3 and TRBJ2-6; 7 bases are shared with TRBD1. The CDR3 extends over 16 amino acids. V trimming: 1 base; J trimming: 0 bases; junction bases outside the gene matches: 0. CDR1 and CDR2 (germline): SGHTA, FQGTGA. CDR3 loop: CASSLNRGSGANVLTF. The CDR3 bases are TGTGCCAGCAGCTTAAACAGGGGCTCTGGGGCCAACGTCCTGACTTTC.

The V and J genes are TRBV19 and TRBJ2-1, with 12 positions matching TRBD2. Germline loops: CDR1 LNHDA, CDR2 SQIVND (reference sequence). CDR3 length: 15 amino acids. V dropped 9 bases and J dropped 7; count of bases not matched to a gene: 10. The CDR3 nucleotides are TGTGCCAGCACCCGACTAGCGGGAGCGCGGAATGAGCAGTTCTTC. Its protein is CASTRLAGARNEQFF.

This clone was detected once. The gene calls are TRBV3-1 (or the pseudogene TRBV3-2) and TRBJ2-7; 8 nucleotides match TRBD1. The CDR3 is 13 residues long. Germline V gives CDR1 LGHDT, CDR2 YNNKEL (reference sequence). Trimming cost V 6 bases and J 4 bases; bases outside gene matches: 5. CDR3 nucleotides: TGTGCCAGCAGTCCGAGACAGGGGTACGAGCAGTACTTC. Translated: CASSPRQGYEQYF.

The chain employs TRBV19 and TRBJ1-6; 8 nucleotides align to TRBD1. CDR1 is LNHDA and CDR2 is SQIVND in the germline V gene (reference sequence). This CDR3 region has 14 residues. Trimming at V came to 9 bases and at J to 7 bases, leaving 8 bases not matched to a gene. The CDR3 DNA is TGTGCCAGCTCCTACAGGGGGATAAATTCACCCCTCCACTTT. Translating it yields CASSYRGINSPLHF.

The chain combines TRBV9 with TRBJ2-3; D gene uncertain. The germline V and J ends were trimmed by 0 bases and 0 bases, with 5 bases remaining between them. The germline V gene has CDR1 SGDLS and CDR2 YYNGEE. The CDR3 runs to 14 residues. The CDR3 protein is CASSVGGSTDTQYF. CDR3 DNA: TGTGCCAGCAGCGTAGGAGGTAGCACAGATACGCAGTATTTT.

The rearrangement uses TRBV28 and TRBJ2-1, with D possibly matching TRBD1 (5 bases). The germline gives CDR1 MDHEN, CDR2 SYDVKM. Trimming cost V 4 bases and J 7 bases, with 14 bases left between them. CDR3 length: 14 residues. Here the CDR3 DNA reads TGTGCCAGCAGTTCACTCCAGGGTTTAAATGAGCAGTTCTTC. It encodes CASSSLQGLNEQFF.

This clone appeared once. The V call is TRBV11-2, the J call TRBJ1-1, with D perhaps TRBD1 (6 bases). Germline V gene sequence: CDR1 SGHAT, CDR2 FQNNGV. Trimming left V 3 bases short and J 0 bases short, with 11 bases between. This CDR3 is 15 amino acids long. The CDR3: CASSLAGTLNTEAFF. CDR3 DNA: TGTGCCAGCAGCTTGGCCGGGACACTGAACACTGAAGCTTTCTTT.

The V and J genes are TRBV10-3 and TRBJ2-7; 7 bases agree with TRBD1. Losses at the gene ends were 0 bases for V and 3 bases for J; bases not matched to a gene: 5. Germline V gene data show CDR1 as ENHRY and CDR2 as SYGVKD. The CDR3 covers 15 residues. The CDR3 is CAISESYGDSYEQYF. The DNA for the CDR3 is TGTGCCATCAGTGAGTCTTATGGGGACAGCTACGAGCAGTACTTC.